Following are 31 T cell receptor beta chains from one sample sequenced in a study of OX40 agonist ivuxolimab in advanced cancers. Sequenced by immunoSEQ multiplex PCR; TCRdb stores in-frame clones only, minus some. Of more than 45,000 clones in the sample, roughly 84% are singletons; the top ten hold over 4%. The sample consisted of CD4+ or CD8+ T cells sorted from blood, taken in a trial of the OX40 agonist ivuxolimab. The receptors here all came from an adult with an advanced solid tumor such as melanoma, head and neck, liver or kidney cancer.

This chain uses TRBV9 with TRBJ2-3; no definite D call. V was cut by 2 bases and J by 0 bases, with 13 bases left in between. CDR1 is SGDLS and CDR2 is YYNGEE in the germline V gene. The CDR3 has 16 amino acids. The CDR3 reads CASSVVGSLSTDTQYF. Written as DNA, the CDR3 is TGTGCCAGCAGCGTCGTGGGCTCGTTAAGCACAGATACGCAGTATTTT.

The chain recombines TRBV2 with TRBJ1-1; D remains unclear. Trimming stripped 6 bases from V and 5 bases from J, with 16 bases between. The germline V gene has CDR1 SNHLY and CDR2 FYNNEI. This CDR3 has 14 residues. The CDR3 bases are TGTGCCAGCAGCCCGGAGGGAGGGTATACTGAAGCTTTCTTT. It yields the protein CASSPEGGYTEAFF.

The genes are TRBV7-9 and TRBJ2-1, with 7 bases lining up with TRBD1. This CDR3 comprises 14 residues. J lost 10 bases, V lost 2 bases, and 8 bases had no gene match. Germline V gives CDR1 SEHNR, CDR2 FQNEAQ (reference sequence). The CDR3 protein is CASSLTTGFPEQFF. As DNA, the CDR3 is TGTGCCAGCAGCTTAACGACAGGGTTCCCCGAGCAGTTCTTC. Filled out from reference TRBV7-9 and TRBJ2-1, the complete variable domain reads DTGVSQNPRHKITKRGQNVTFRCDPISEHNRLYWYRQTLGQGPEFLTYFQNEAQLEKSRLLSDRFSAERPKGSFSTLEIQRTEQGDSAMYLCASSLTTGFPEQFFGPGTRLTVL.

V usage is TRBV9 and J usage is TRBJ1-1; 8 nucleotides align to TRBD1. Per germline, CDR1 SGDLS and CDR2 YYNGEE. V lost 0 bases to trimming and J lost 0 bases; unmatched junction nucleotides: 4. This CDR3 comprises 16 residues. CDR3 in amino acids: CASSVAQQGVNTEAFF. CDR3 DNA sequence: TGTGCCAGCAGCGTAGCCCAACAGGGGGTGAACACTGAAGCTTTCTTT.

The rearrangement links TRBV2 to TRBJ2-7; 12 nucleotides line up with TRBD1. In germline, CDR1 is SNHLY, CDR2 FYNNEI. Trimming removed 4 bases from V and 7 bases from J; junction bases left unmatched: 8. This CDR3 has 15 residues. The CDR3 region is CASSAGTGGGREQYF. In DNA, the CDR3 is TGTGCCAGCAGTGCCGGGACAGGGGGCGGTCGGGAGCAGTACTTC. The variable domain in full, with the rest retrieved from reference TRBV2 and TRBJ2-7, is EPEVTQTPSHQVTQMGQEVILRCVPISNHLYFYWYRQILGQKVEFLVSFYNNEISEKSEIFDDQFSVERPDGSNFTLKIRSTKLEDSAMYFCASSAGTGGGREQYFGPGTRLTVT.

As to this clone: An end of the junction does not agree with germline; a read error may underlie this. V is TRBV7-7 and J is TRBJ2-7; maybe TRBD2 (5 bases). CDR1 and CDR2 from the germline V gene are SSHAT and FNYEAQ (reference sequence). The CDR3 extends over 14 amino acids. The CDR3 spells CASSPSTAADEQYF. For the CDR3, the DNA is TGTGCTAGCAGCCCCAGCACAGCGGCGGACGAGCAGTACTTC.

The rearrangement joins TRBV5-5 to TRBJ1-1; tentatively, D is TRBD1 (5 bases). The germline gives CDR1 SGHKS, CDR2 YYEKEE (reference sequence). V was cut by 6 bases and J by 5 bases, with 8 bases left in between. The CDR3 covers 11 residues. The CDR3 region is CASTGGTEAFF. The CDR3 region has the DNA TGTGCCAGCACGGGGGGAACTGAAGCTTTCTTT.

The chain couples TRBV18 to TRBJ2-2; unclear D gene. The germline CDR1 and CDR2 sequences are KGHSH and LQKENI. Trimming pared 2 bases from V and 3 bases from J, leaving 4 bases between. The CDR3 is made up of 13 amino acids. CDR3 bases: TGTGCCAGCTCACCAGGATACACCGGGGAGCTGTTTTTT. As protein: CASSPGYTGELFF.

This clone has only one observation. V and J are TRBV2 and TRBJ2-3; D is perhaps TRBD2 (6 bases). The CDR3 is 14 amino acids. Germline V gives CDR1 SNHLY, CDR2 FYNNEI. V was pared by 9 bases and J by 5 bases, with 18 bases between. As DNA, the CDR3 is TGTGCCAGGGGGGGTACGAGATATAGAGATACGCAGTATTTT. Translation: CARGGTRYRDTQYF.

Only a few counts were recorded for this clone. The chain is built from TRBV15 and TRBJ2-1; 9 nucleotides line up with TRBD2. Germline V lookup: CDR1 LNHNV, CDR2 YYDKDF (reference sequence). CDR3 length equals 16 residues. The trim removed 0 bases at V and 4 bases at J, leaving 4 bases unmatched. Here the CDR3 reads CATSRDPAGGYNEQFF. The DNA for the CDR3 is TGTGCCACCAGCAGAGATCCGGCGGGGGGGTACAATGAGCAGTTCTTC.

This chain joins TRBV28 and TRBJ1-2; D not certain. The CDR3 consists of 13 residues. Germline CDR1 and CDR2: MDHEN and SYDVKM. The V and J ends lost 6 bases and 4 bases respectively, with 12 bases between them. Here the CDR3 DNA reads TGTGCCAGCAGCATTGAGGGCGGCTATGGCTACACCTTC. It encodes CASSIEGGYGYTF.

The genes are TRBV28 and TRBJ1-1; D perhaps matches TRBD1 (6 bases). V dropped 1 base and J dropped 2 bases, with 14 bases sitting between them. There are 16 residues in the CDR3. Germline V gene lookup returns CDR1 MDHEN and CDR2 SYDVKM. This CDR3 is CASSLLGAGANTEAFF. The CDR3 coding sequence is TGTGCCAGCAGTTTATTAGGGGCAGGGGCTAACACTGAAGCTTTCTTT.

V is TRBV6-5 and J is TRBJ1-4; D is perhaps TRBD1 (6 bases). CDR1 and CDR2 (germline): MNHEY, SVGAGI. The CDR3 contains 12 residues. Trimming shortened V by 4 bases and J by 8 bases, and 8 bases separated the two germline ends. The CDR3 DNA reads TGTGCCAGCAGTTCCGGGGGCGAAAAACTGTTTTTT. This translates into CASSSGGEKLFF.

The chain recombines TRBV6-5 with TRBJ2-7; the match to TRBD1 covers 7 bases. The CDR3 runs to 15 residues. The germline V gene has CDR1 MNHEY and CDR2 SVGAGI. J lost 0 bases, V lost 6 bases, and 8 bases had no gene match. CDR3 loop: CASRPGTASSYEQYF. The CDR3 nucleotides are TGTGCCAGCAGACCCGGGACAGCCAGCTCCTACGAGCAGTACTTC.

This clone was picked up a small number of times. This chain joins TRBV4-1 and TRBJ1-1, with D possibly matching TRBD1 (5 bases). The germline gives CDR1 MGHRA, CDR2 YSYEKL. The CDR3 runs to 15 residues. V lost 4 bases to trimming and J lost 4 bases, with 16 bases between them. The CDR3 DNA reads TGCGCCAGCAGCCTCGTCCAGGGAAGTGGCACTGAAGCTTTCTTT. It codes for CASSLVQGSGTEAFF.

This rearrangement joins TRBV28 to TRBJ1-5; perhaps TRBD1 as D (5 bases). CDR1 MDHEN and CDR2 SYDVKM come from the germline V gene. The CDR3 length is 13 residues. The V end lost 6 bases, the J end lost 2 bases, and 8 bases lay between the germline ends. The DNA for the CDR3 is TGTGCCAGCAGCGACAGAGGCAATCAGCCCCAGCATTTT. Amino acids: CASSDRGNQPQHF.

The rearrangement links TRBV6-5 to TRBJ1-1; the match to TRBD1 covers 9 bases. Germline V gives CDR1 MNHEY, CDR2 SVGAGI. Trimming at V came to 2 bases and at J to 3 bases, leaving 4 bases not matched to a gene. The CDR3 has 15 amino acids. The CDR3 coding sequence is TGTGCCAGCAGTTACCAACAGGGGGCGGACACTGAAGCTTTCTTT. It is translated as CASSYQQGADTEAFF.

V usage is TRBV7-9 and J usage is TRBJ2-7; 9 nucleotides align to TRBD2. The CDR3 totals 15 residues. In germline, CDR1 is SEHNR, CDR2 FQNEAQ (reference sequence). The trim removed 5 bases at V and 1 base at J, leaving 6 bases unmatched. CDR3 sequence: CASSELAGVSYEQYF. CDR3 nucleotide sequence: TGTGCCAGCAGCGAATTAGCGGGAGTTTCCTACGAGCAGTACTTC.

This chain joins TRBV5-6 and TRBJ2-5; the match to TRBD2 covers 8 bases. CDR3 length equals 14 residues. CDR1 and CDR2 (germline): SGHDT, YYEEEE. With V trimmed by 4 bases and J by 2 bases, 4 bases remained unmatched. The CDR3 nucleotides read TGTGCCAGCAGCACGGGACTAGAACAAGAGACCCAGTACTTC. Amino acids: CASSTGLEQETQYF.

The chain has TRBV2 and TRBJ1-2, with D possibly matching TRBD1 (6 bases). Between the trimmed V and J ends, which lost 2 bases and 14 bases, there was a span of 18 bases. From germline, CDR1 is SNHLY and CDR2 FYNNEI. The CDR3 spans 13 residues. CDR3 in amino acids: CASSEQGQGDWTF. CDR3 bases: TGTGCCAGCAGTGAACAGGGGCAGGGCGATTGGACCTTC.

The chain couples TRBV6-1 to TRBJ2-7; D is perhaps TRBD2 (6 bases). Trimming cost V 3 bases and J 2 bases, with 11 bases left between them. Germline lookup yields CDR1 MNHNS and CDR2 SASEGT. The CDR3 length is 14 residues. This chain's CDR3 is CASSERGSTYEQYF. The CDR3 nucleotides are TGTGCCAGCAGTGAGCGGGGTTCGACCTACGAGCAGTACTTC.

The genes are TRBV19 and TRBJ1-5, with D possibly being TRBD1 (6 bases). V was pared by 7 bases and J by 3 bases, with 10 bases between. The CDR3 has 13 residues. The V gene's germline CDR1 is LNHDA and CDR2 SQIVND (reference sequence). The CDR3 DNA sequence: TGTGCCAGTACAGGGGATCCCAATCAGCCCCAGCATTTT. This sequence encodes CASTGDPNQPQHF. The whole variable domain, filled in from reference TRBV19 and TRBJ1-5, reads DGGITQSPKYLFRKEGQNVTLSCEQNLNHDAMYWYRQDPGQGLRLIYYSQIVNDFQKGDIAEGYSVSREKKESFPLTVTSAQKNPTAFYLCASTGDPNQPQHFGDGTRLSIL.

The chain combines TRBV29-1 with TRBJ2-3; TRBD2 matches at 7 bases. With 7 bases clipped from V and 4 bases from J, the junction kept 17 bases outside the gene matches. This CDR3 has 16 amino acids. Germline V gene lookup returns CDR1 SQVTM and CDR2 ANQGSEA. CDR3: CSGGGGGNYGSDTQYF. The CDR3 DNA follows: TGCAGCGGGGGAGGCGGGGGAAACTACGGATCAGATACGCAGTATTTT.

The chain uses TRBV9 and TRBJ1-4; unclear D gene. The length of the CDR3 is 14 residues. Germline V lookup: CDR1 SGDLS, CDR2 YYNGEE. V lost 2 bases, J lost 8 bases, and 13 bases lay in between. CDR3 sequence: CASSVGGSGEKLFF. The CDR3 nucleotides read TGTGCCAGCAGCGTCGGAGGGTCGGGGGAAAAACTGTTTTTT. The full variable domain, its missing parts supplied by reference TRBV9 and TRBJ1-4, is DSGVTQTPKHLITATGQRVTLRCSPRSGDLSVYWYQQSLDQGLQFLIQYYNGEERAKGNILERFSAQQFPDLHSELNLSSLELGDSALYFCASSVGGSGEKLFFGSGTQLSVL.

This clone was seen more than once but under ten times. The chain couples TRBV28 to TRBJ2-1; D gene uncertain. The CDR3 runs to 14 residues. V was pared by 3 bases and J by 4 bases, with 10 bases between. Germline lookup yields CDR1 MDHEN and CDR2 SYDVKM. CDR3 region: CASSFGQVYNEQFF. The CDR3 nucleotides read TGTGCCAGCAGTTTCGGTCAGGTATACAATGAGCAGTTCTTC.

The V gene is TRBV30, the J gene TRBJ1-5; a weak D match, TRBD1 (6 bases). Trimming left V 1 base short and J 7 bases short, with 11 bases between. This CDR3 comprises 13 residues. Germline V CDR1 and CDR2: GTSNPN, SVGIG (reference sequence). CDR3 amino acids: CAWSGSGEQPQHF. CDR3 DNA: TGTGCCTGGAGTGGATCAGGGGAACAGCCCCAGCATTTT.

The CDR3 sequence: CSVVLAGVNEQFF. CDR3 sequence (DNA): TGCAGCGTTGTACTAGCGGGAGTCAATGAGCAGTTCTTC. This chain uses TRBV29-1 with TRBJ2-1; 11 bases are a match to TRBD2. Germline CDR1 reads SQVTM; CDR2 reads ANQGSEA. This CDR3 spans 13 amino acids. The V segment lost 4 bases and the J segment 6 bases; nucleotides outside the gene matches: 2.

CDR3 protein: CASSPGQGASTDTQYF. As DNA, the CDR3 is TGCGCCAGCAGCCCCGGACAGGGGGCGAGCACAGATACGCAGTATTTT. The V gene is TRBV5-1, the J gene TRBJ2-3; 11 nucleotides agree with TRBD1. Germline CDR1 SGHRS, CDR2 YFSETQ. Trimming cost V 4 bases and J 0 bases; bases outside gene matches: 4. This CDR3 has 16 residues. Full variable domain (remainder filled in from reference TRBV5-1 and TRBJ2-3): KAGVTQTPRYLIKTRGQQVTLSCSPISGHRSVSWYQQTPGQGLQFLFEYFSETQRNKGNFPGRFSGRQFSNSRSEMNVSTLELGDSALYLCASSPGQGASTDTQYFGPGTRLTVL.

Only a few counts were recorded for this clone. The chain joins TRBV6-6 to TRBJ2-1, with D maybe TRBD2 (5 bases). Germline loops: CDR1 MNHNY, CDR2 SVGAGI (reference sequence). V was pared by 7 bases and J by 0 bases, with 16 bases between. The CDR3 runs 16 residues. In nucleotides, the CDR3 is TGTGCCAGCACCCGCGGACTTGGGAGCTCCTACAATGAGCAGTTCTTC. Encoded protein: CASTRGLGSSYNEQFF.

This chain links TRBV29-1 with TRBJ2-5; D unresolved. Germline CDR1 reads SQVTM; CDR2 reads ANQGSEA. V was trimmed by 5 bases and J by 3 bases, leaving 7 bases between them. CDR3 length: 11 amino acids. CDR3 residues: CSVWTEETQYF. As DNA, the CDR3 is TGCAGCGTTTGGACGGAAGAGACCCAGTACTTC.

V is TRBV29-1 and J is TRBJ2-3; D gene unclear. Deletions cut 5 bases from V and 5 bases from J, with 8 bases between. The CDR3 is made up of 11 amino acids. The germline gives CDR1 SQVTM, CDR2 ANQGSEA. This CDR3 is CSVSTGDTQYF. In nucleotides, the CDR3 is TGCAGCGTTTCGACCGGAGATACGCAGTATTTT.